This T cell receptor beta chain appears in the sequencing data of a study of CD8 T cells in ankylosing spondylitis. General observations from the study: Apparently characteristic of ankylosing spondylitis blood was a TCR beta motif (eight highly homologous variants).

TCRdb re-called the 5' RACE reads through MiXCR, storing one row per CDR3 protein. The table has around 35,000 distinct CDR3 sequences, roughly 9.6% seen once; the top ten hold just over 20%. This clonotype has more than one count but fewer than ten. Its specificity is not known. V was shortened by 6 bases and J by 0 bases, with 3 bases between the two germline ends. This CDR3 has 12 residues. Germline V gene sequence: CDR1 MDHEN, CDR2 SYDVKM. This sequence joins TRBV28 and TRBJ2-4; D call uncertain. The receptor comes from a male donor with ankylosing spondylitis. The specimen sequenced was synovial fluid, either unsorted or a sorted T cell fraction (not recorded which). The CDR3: CASRKAKNIQYF. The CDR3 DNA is TGTGCCAGCAGGAAAGCCAAAAACATTCAGTACTTC. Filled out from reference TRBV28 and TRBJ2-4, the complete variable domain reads DVKVTQSSRYLVKRTGEKVFLECVQDMDHENMFWYRQDPGLGLRLIYFSYDVKMKEKGDIPEGYSVSREKKERFSLILESASTNQTSMYLCASRKAKNIQYFGAGTRLSVL.